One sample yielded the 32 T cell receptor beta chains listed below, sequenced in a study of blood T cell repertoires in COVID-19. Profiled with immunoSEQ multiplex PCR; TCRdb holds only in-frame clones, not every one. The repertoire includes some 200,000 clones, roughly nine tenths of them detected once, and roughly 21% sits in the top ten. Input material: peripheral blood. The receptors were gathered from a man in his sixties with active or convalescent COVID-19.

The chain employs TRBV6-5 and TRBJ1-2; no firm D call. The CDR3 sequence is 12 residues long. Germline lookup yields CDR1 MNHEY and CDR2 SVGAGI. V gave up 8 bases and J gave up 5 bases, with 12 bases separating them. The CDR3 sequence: CASGLSRYGYTF. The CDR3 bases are TGTGCCAGCGGGCTTTCTCGGTATGGCTACACCTTC.

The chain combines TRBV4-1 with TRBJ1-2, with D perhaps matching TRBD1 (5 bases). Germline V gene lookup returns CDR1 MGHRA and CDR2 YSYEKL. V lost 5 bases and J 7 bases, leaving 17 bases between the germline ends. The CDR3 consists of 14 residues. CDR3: CASSGIGALGGYTF. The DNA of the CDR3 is TGCGCCAGCAGCGGTATAGGGGCACTTGGTGGCTACACCTTC.

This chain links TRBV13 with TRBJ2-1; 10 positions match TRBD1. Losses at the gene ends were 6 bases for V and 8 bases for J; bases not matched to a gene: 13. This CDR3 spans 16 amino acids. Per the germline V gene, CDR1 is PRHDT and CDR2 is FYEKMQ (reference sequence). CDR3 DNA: TGTGCCAGCAGGACCCGGGGACAGGGGCTCTTCGATGAGCAGTTCTTC. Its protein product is CASRTRGQGLFDEQFF.

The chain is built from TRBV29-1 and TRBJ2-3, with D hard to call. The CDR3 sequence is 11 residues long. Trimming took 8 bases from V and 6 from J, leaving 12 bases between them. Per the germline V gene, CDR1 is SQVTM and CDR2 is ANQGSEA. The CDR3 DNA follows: TGCAGCTACCTAGATTTGGATACGCAGTATTTT. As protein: CSYLDLDTQYF.

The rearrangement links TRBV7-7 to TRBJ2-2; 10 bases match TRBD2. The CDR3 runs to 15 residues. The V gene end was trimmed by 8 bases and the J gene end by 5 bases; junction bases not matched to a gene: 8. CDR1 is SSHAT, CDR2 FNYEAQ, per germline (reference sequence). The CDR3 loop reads CASSSGTSVTGELFF. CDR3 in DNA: TGTGCCAGCTCATCCGGGACTAGCGTAACCGGGGAGCTGTTTTTT.

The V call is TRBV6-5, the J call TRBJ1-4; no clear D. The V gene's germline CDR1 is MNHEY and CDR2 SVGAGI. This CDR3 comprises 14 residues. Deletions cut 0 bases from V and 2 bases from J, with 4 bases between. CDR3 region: CASSYSRTNEKLFF. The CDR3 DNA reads TGTGCCAGCAGTTACTCCAGGACTAATGAAAAACTGTTTTTT.

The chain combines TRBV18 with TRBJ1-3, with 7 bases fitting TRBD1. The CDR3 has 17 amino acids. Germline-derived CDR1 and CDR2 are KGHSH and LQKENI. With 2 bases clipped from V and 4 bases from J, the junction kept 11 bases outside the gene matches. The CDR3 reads CASSPSPLTGSGNTIYF. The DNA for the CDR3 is TGTGCCAGCTCACCATCCCCCCTGACAGGGTCGGGAAACACCATATATTTT.

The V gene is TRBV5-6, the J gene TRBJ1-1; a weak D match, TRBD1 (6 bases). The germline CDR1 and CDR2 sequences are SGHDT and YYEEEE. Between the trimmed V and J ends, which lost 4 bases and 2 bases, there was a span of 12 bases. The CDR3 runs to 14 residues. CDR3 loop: CASSTEQGNTEAFF. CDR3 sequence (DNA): TGTGCCAGCAGCACCGAACAGGGTAACACTGAAGCTTTCTTT.

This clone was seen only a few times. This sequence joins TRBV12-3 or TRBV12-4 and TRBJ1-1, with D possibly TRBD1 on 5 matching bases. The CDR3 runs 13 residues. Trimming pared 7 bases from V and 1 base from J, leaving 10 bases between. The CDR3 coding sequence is TGTGCCAGCACCGAACAGGCGAACACTGAAGCTTTCTTT. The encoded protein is CASTEQANTEAFF.

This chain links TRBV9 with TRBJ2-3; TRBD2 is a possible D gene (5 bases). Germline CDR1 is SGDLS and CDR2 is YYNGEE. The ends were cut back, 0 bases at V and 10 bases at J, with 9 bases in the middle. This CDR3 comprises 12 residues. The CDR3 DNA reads TGTGCCAGCAGCGTAGGGGCGGGTCCGCAGTATTTT. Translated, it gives CASSVGAGPQYF. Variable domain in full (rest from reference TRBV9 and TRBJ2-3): DSGVTQTPKHLITATGQRVTLRCSPRSGDLSVYWYQQSLDQGLQFLIQYYNGEERAKGNILERFSAQQFPDLHSELNLSSLELGDSALYFCASSVGAGPQYFGPGTRLTVL.

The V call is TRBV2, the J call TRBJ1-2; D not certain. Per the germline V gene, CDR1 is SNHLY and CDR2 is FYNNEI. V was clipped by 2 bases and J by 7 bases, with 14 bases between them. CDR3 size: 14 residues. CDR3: CASSETLLSLGYTF. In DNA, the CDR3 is TGTGCCAGCAGTGAAACGCTCTTGAGCCTTGGCTACACCTTC. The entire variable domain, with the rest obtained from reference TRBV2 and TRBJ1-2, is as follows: EPEVTQTPSHQVTQMGQEVILRCVPISNHLYFYWYRQILGQKVEFLVSFYNNEISEKSEIFDDQFSVERPDGSNFTLKIRSTKLEDSAMYFCASSETLLSLGYTFGSGTRLTVV.

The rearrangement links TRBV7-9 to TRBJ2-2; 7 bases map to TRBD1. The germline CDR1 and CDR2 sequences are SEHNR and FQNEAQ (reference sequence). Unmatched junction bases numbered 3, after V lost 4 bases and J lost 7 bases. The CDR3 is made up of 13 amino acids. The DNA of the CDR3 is TGTGCCAGCAGCTCGACAGGGATCGGGGAGCTGTTTTTT. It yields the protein CASSSTGIGELFF.

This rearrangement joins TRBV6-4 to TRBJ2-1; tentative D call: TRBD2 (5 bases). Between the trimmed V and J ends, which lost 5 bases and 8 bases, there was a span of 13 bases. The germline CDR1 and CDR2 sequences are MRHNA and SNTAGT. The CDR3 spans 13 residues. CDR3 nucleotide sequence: TGTGCCAGCAGTTCCGAACGGGGTCATGAGCAGTTCTTC. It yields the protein CASSSERGHEQFF.

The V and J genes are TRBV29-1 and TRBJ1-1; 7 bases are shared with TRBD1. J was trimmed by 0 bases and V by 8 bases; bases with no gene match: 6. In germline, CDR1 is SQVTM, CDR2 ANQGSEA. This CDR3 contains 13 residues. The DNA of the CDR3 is TGCAGCCCCTGGGACAGTATGAACACTGAAGCTTTCTTT. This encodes CSPWDSMNTEAFF. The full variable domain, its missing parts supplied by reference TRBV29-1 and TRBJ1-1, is SAVISQKPSRDICQRGTSLTIQCQVDSQVTMMFWYRQQPGQSLTLIATANQGSEATYESGFVIDKFPISRPNLTFSTLTVSNMSPEDSSIYLCSPWDSMNTEAFFGQGTRLTVV.

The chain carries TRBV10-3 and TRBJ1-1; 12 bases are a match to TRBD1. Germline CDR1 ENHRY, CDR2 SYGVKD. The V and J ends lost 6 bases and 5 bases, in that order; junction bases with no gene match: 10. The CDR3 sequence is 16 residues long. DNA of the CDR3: TGTGCCATCAGATCTAGAGGGACAGGGGGCAGGACTGAAGCTTTCTTT. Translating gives CAIRSRGTGGRTEAFF.

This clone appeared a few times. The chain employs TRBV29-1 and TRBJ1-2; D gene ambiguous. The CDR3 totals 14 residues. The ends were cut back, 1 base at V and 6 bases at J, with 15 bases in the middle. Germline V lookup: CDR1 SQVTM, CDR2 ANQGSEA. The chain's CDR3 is CSVEARMGVDGYTF. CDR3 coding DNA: TGCAGCGTTGAAGCTCGGATGGGAGTGGATGGCTACACCTTC.

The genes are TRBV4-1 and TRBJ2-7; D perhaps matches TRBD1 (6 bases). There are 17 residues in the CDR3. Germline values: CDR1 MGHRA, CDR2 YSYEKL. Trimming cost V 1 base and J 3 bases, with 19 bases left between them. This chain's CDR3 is CASSQVRPGQTNYEQYF. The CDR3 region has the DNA TGCGCCAGCAGCCAAGTTCGACCCGGACAGACCAACTACGAGCAGTACTTC.

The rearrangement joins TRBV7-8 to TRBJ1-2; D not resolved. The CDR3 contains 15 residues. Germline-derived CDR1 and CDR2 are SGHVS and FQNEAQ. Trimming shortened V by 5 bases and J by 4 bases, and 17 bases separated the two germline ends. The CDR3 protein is CASSPIGRPGYGYTF. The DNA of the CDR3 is TGTGCCAGCAGCCCCATCGGCAGGCCTGGCTATGGCTACACCTTC.

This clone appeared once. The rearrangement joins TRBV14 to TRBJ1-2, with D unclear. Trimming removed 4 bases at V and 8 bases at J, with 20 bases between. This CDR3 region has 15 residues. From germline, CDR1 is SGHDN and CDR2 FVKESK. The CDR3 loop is CASSLFLDQVKGYTF. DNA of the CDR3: TGTGCCAGCAGCCTATTCCTTGACCAGGTGAAGGGCTACACCTTC.

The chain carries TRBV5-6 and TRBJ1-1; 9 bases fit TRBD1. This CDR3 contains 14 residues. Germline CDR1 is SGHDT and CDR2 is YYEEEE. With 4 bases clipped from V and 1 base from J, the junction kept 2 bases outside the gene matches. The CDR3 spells CASSTGGWNTEAFF. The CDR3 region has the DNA TGTGCCAGCAGCACAGGGGGCTGGAACACTGAAGCTTTCTTT.

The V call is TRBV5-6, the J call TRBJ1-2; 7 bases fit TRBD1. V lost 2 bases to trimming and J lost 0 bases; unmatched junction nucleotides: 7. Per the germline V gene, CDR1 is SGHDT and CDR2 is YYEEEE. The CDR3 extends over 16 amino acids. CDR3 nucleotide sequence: TGTGCCAGCAGCTTCCGACAGGGACTGCCTAACTATGGCTACACCTTC. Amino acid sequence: CASSFRQGLPNYGYTF.

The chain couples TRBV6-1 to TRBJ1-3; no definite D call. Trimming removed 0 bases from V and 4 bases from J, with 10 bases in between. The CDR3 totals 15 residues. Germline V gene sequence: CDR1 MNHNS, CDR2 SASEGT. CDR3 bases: TGTGCCAGCAGTGAAGCGCTTCAGGCAGGAAACACCATATATTTT. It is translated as CASSEALQAGNTIYF.

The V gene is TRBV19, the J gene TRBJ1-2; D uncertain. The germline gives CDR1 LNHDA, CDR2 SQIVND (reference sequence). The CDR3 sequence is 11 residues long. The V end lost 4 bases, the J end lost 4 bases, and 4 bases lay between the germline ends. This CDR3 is CASSSSYGYTF. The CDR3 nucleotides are TGTGCCAGTAGTAGTAGCTATGGCTACACCTTC.

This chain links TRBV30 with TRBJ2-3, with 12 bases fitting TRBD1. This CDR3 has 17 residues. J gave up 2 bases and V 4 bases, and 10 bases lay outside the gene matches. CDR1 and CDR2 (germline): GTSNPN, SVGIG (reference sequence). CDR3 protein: CAWKGQGAQYNTDTQYF. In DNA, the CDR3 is TGTGCCTGGAAGGGACAGGGGGCTCAGTATAACACAGATACGCAGTATTTT.

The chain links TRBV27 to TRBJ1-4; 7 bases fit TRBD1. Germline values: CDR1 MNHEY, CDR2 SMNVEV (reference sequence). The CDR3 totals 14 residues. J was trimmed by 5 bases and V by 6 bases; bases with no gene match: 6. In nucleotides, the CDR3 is TGTGCCAGCAGGGTGGGACAGAACAATGAAAAACTGTTTTTT. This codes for CASRVGQNNEKLFF.

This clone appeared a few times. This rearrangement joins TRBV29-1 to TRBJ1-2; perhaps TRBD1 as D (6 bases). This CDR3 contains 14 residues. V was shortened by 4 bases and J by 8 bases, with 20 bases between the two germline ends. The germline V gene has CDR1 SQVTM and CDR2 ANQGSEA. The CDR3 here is CSVAGTLFSGGYTF. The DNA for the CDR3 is TGCAGCGTTGCCGGGACACTCTTCTCGGGGGGCTACACCTTC.

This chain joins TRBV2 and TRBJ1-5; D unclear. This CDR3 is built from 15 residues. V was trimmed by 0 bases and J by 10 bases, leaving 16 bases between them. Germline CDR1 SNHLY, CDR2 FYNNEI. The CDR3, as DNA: TGTGCCAGCAGTGAAGCGAATACCCCCCTGAGCCCCCAGCATTTT. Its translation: CASSEANTPLSPQHF.

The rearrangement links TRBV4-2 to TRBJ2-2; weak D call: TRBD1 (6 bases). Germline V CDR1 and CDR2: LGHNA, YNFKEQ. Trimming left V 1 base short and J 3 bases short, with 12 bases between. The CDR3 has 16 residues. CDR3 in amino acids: CASSQVGTGHTGELFF. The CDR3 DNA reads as TGTGCCAGCAGCCAAGTAGGAACAGGGCACACCGGGGAGCTGTTTTTT.

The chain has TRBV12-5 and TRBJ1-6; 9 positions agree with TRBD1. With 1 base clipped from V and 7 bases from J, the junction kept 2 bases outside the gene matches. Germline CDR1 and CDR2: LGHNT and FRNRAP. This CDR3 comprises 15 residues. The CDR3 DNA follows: TGTGCTAGTGGTTTGGGACAGGGGGAGAATTCACCCCTCCACTTT. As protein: CASGLGQGENSPLHF.

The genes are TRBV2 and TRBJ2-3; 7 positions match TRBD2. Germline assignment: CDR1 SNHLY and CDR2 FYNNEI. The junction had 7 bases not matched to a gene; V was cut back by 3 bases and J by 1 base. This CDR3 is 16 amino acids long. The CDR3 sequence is CASSDLLSGGTDTQYF. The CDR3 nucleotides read TGTGCCAGCAGTGACCTTCTGAGCGGGGGCACAGATACGCAGTATTTT.

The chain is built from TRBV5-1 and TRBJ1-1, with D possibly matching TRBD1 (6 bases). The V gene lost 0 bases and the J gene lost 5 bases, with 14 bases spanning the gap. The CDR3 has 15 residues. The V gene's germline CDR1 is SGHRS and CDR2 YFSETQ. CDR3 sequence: CASSLAVGAETEAFF. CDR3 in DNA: TGCGCCAGCAGCTTGGCGGTGGGGGCGGAGACTGAAGCTTTCTTT.

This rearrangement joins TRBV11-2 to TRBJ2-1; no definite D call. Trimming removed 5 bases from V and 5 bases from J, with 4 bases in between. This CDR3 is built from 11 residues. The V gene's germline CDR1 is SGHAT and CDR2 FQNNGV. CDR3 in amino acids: CASSRDNEQFF. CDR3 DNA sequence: TGTGCCAGCAGCCGCGACAATGAGCAGTTCTTC.